Below are 25 T cell receptor beta chains sequenced from a single sample in a study of cytomegalovirus exposure and HLA in healthy donors. The study ran its PCR with 60 Vbeta and 13 Jbeta primers. Generated by immunoSEQ multiplex PCR, the TCRdb table keeps only in-frame clones and is missing some. The data contain 140,000 to 150,000 clones, nearly 80% of them singletons. Sample: PBMCs. The source is a man aged 35-49 years in good health and CMV-seropositive.

The V and J genes are TRBV5-6 and TRBJ1-1; D gene ambiguous. This CDR3 is built from 13 residues. The germline V gene has CDR1 SGHDT and CDR2 YYEEEE. V was trimmed by 4 bases and J by 1 base, leaving 8 bases between them. As DNA, the CDR3 is TGTGCCAGCAGCGTTAGCGAGAACACTGAAGCTTTCTTT. Its protein is CASSVSENTEAFF.

V usage is TRBV28 and J usage is TRBJ1-2, with unresolved D. The germline V and J ends were trimmed by 5 bases and 8 bases, with 15 bases remaining between them. The CDR3 covers 13 residues. Germline CDR1 MDHEN, CDR2 SYDVKM. The CDR3 here is CASSPPVTRGYTF. CDR3 sequence (DNA): TGTGCCAGCAGTCCTCCCGTCACCAGGGGCTACACCTTC.

The chain combines TRBV29-1 with TRBJ2-5, with D perhaps TRBD1 (6 bases). The ends were cut back, 4 bases at V and 4 bases at J, with 16 bases in the middle. CDR1 is SQVTM and CDR2 is ANQGSEA in the germline V gene. The CDR3 runs 14 residues. The CDR3 nucleotides read TGCAGCGTTGGGGGGCAGGCTACCAGAGAGACCCAGTACTTC. Amino acids: CSVGGQATRETQYF.

This clone turned up a few times. The rearrangement links TRBV6-1 to TRBJ2-6, with D perhaps matching TRBD1 (5 bases). The CDR3 has 16 residues. Trimming took off 3 bases at V and 0 bases at J, with 9 bases between the two ends. Germline CDR1 and CDR2: MNHNS and SASEGT. CDR3 amino acids: CASSDRENSGANVLTF. Here the CDR3 DNA reads TGTGCCAGCAGTGACAGGGAAAACTCTGGGGCCAACGTCCTGACTTTC.

Notes on this clone: Other nucleotide sequences in the sample specify the same CDR3. The rearrangement links TRBV30 to TRBJ1-1, with D unresolved. Deletions cut 0 bases from V and 0 bases from J, with 5 bases between. Germline values: CDR1 GTSNPN, CDR2 SVGIG (reference sequence). The CDR3 covers 13 residues. CDR3 in amino acids: CAWSVAVNTEAFF. DNA for the CDR3: TGTGCCTGGAGTGTAGCCGTGAACACTGAAGCTTTCTTT.

This rearrangement joins TRBV7-9 to TRBJ1-5; D is uncertain. This CDR3 region has 15 residues. Germline CDR1 is SEHNR and CDR2 is FQNEAQ (reference sequence). V was shortened by 5 bases and J by 2 bases, with 13 bases between the two germline ends. The CDR3 DNA follows: TGTGCCAGCAGCGACGACACTTGGGGCAATCAGCCCCAGCATTTT. Its protein is CASSDDTWGNQPQHF.

This clone appeared a few times. This chain uses TRBV4-3 with TRBJ2-7, with no clear D. CDR1 and CDR2 (germline): LGHNA, YSLEER. V was trimmed by 1 base and J by 5 bases, leaving 12 bases between them. This CDR3 is built from 14 residues. CDR3 in DNA: TGCGCCAGCAGCCAAGGGAGCTGGTCGGACGAGCAGTACTTC. Residues: CASSQGSWSDEQYF.

The J gene is TRBJ2-7, the V gene TRBV20-1; TRBD2 is a possible D gene (5 bases). Germline CDR1 and CDR2: DFQATT and SNEGSKA (reference sequence). Between the trimmed V and J ends, which lost 4 bases and 3 bases, there was a span of 7 bases. The CDR3 covers 11 residues. CDR3 in amino acids: CSATGDYEQYF. DNA of the CDR3: TGCAGTGCTACCGGGGACTACGAGCAGTACTTC.

In this sample, this clone turned up a few times. J is TRBJ2-5 and V is TRBV5-1, with D tentatively TRBD2 (7 bases). The CDR3 length is 13 residues. V was shortened by 5 bases and J by 5 bases, with 13 bases between the two germline ends. Germline CDR1 SGHRS, CDR2 YFSETQ. CDR3 nucleotide sequence: TGCGCCAGCAGGCCGGGGGGCGAGGAGACCCAGTACTTC. Its translation: CASRPGGEETQYF.

The chain carries TRBV6-1 and TRBJ2-3, with no clear D. Germline V gene sequence: CDR1 MNHNS, CDR2 SASEGT. There are 12 residues in the CDR3. Trimming left V 4 bases short and J 2 bases short, with 4 bases between. The CDR3 is CASSAYTDTQYF. CDR3 coding DNA: TGTGCCAGCAGTGCCTACACAGATACGCAGTATTTT.

This clone was recorded once. The chain joins TRBV15 to TRBJ2-5, with D possibly matching TRBD1 (5 bases). Trimming removed 1 base at V and 5 bases at J, with 14 bases between. The CDR3 has 15 residues. Germline V gene lookup returns CDR1 LNHNV and CDR2 YYDKDF (reference sequence). CDR3 DNA sequence: TGTGCCACCAGCAGAGGTCCAGGGTTGGTCGAGACCCAGTACTTC. Its protein product is CATSRGPGLVETQYF. Supplemented by reference TRBV15 and TRBJ2-5, the full variable domain reads DAMVIQNPRYQVTQFGKPVTLSCSQTLNHNVMYWYQQKSSQAPKLLFHYYDKDFNNEADTPDNFQSRRPNTSFCFLDIRSPGLGDTAMYLCATSRGPGLVETQYFGPGTRLLVL.

A word on this clone: The same CDR3 can be traced to other DNA sequences in this sample. This rearrangement joins TRBV6-6 to TRBJ2-1, with TRBD2 matching 7 bases. V lost 5 bases and J lost 8; bases outside the gene matches: 9. The germline gives CDR1 MNHNY, CDR2 SVGAGI (reference sequence). This CDR3 region has 14 residues. In DNA, the CDR3 is TGTGCCAGCAGTCCAGCGGGGACTGAGGATGAGCAGTTCTTC. The encoded protein is CASSPAGTEDEQFF.

The rearrangement uses TRBV5-1 and TRBJ2-5; no reliable D call. The CDR3 length is 15 residues. Trimming removed 6 bases from V and 4 bases from J, with 19 bases in between. Germline CDR1 and CDR2: SGHRS and YFSETQ. The CDR3 DNA is TGCGCCAGCACCCCCGGGTCGCCGACGGGAGAGACCCAGTACTTC. It specifies CASTPGSPTGETQYF.

J is TRBJ2-7 and V is TRBV27; D is unclear. Germline V gives CDR1 MNHEY, CDR2 SMNVEV (reference sequence). V shed 3 bases and J shed 3 bases, with 9 bases lying between them. The CDR3 is made up of 13 amino acids. The CDR3, as DNA: TGTGCCAGCAGTTTCCTATCTAGCTACGAGCAGTACTTC. Its protein product is CASSFLSSYEQYF.

The rearrangement links TRBV28 to TRBJ1-6; D uncertain. The V and J ends lost 2 bases and 9 bases respectively, with 11 bases between them. CDR1 MDHEN and CDR2 SYDVKM come from the germline V gene. The CDR3 covers 14 residues. Here the CDR3 reads CASSLSVSSSPLHF. The DNA of the CDR3 is TGTGCCAGCAGTTTAAGCGTTTCGAGTTCACCCCTCCACTTT.

The gene calls are TRBV5-4 and TRBJ2-1; the match to TRBD2 covers 8 bases. With V trimmed by 4 bases and J by 1 base, 10 bases remained unmatched. The CDR3 is made up of 17 amino acids. Germline lookup yields CDR1 SGHNT and CDR2 YYREEE (reference sequence). The CDR3 bases are TGTGCCAGCAGCCCGAAAGAAACTAGCGGTTCCTACAATGAGCAGTTCTTC. Its translation: CASSPKETSGSYNEQFF.

The V and J genes are TRBV27 and TRBJ2-5; 9 nucleotides line up with TRBD1. V was pared by 5 bases and J by 5 bases, with 9 bases of the junction left unmatched. CDR1 is MNHEY, CDR2 SMNVEV, per germline (reference sequence). This CDR3 contains 15 residues. The CDR3 DNA sequence: TGTGCCAGCAGTCAGGGGACAGGGTCTGGGGAGACCCAGTACTTC. Encoded protein: CASSQGTGSGETQYF.

This chain joins TRBV7-2 and TRBJ2-1; 8 bases line up with TRBD2. CDR1 is SGHTA and CDR2 is FQGNSA in the germline V gene. This CDR3 contains 16 residues. The V and J ends lost 2 bases and 6 bases, in that order; junction bases with no gene match: 9. CDR3: CASSLSAGGVGNEQFF. For the CDR3, the DNA is TGTGCCAGCAGCTTATCGGCGGGAGGCGTGGGCAATGAGCAGTTCTTC.

The V and J genes are TRBV29-1 and TRBJ1-4; 8 bases map to TRBD1. The CDR3 sequence is 17 residues long. V shed 5 bases and J 5 bases; nucleotides not matched to a gene: 16. Germline loops: CDR1 SQVTM, CDR2 ANQGSEA. Here the CDR3 DNA reads TGCAGCGTTTTCGCCTCACAGGGGGGATTACAAAATGAAAAACTGTTTTTT. Translating gives CSVFASQGGLQNEKLFF.

CDR3 loop: CASSLKAGGSYEQYF. CDR3 coding DNA: TGCGCCAGCAGCTTGAAGGCAGGGGGCAGCTACGAGCAGTACTTC. This rearrangement joins TRBV5-1 to TRBJ2-7; 8 positions match TRBD1. Germline-derived CDR1 and CDR2 are SGHRS and YFSETQ. The CDR3 is made up of 15 amino acids. V lost 1 base to trimming and J lost 3 bases; unmatched junction nucleotides: 6.

The chain has TRBV7-9 and TRBJ2-1, with TRBD1 matching 7 bases. Germline V gene sequence: CDR1 SEHNR, CDR2 FQNEAQ (reference sequence). Germline trimming cut 2 bases from V and 8 bases from J; bases unmatched to any gene: 9. The CDR3 sequence is 15 residues long. The CDR3, as DNA: TGTGCCAGCAGCTTATGGCATCCCCAGGGGGATGAGCAGTTCTTC. Its protein is CASSLWHPQGDEQFF.

This clone appeared once. V and J are TRBV5-1 and TRBJ2-5; D not certain. The DNA end is more similar to TRBJ2-7, so the J call may be wrong. This CDR3 comprises 14 residues. Germline loops: CDR1 SGHRS, CDR2 YFSETQ. For the CDR3, the DNA is TGCGCCAGCAGCTTTGATACTATGAGCTACGAGCAGTACTTC. Protein product: CASSFDTMSYEQYF.

The genes are TRBV5-1 and TRBJ2-1; 9 bases match TRBD2. Germline V gives CDR1 SGHRS, CDR2 YFSETQ. This CDR3 spans 16 amino acids. The V gene end was trimmed by 0 bases and the J gene end by 0 bases; junction bases not matched to a gene: 1. This CDR3 is CASSLVSGSSYNEQFF. The CDR3 coding sequence is TGCGCCAGCAGCTTGGTTAGCGGGAGCTCCTACAATGAGCAGTTCTTC.

As for this clone: The junction departs from the called germline gene at one end, perhaps through a read error. Other DNA variants within this sample encode the same CDR3. The V call is TRBV5-1, the J call TRBJ2-2, with TRBD1 identical over 10 bases. There are 15 residues in the CDR3. From germline, CDR1 is SGHRS and CDR2 YFSETQ. CDR3 sequence (DNA): TGCGCCAGCTGCCCGGACAGGGGGAACACTGGGGAGCTGTTTTTT. Translation gives CASCPDRGNTGELFF.

Points on this clone: At one end the junction does not follow the germline gene, possibly because of a read error. The CDR3 sequence: CSSSLLAGGYEQYF. The CDR3 DNA follows: TGTTCCAGCAGCCTTCTAGCGGGAGGGTACGAGCAGTACTTC. This chain links TRBV7-9 with TRBJ2-7, with 12 bases matching TRBD2. CDR3 size: 14 residues. Germline V gene data show CDR1 as SEHNR and CDR2 as FQNEAQ (reference sequence).